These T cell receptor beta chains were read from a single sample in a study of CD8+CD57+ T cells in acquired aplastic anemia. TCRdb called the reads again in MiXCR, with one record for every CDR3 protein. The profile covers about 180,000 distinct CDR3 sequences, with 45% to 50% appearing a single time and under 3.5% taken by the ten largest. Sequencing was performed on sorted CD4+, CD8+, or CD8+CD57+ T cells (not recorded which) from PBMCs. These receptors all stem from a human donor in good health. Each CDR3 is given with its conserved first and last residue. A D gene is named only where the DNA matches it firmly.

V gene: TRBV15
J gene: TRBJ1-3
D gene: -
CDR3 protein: CATSREKSNSGNTIYF

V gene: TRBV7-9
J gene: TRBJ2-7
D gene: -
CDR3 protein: CASSPQGRYEQYF

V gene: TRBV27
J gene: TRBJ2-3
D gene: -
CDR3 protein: CASSLVSSSTDTQYF

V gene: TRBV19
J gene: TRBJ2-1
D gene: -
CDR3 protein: CATRVGGAGNEQFF

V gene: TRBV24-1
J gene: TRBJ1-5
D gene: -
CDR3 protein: CATSDSTGGNQPQHF

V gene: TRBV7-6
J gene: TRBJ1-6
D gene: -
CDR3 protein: CASSFREIGSPLHF

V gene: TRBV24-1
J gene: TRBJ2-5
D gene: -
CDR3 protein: CATSDRNRRVEETQYF

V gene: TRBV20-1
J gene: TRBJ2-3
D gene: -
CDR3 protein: CSAAKNTQYF

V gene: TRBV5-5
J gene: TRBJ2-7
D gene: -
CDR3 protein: CASSNGVGHEQYF

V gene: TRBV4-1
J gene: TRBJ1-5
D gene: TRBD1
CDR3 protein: CASSPTRDRRGQPQHF

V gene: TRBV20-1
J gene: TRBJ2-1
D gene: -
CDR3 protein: CSARLDEQFF

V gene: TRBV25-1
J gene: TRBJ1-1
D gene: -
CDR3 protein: CASSPPPGDTEAFF

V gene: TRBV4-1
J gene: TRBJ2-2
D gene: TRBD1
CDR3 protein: CASSQGDRINTGELFF

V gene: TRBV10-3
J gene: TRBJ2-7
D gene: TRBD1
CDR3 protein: CAISVGDSFYEQYF

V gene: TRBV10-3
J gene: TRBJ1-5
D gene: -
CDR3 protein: CAITGTTDQPQHF

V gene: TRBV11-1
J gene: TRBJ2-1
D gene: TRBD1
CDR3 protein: CASSLGQGGYSYNEQFF

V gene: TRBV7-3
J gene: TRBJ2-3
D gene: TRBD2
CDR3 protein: CASSTTSGRADTQYF

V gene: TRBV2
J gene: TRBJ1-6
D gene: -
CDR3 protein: CASSDRGTNSPLHF

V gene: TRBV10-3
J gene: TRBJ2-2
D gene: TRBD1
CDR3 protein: CAISTGTGGTGELFF

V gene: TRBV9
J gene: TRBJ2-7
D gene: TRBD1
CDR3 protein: CASSIRTGSYEQYF

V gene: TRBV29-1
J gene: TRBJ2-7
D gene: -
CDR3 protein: CSVESGPSYEQYF

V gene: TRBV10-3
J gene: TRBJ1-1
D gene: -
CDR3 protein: CAISDLQGTEAFF

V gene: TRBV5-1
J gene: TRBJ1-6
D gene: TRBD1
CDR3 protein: CASSRDRVRYSPLHF

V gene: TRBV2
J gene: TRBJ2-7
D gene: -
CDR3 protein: CASSWTSSYEQYF

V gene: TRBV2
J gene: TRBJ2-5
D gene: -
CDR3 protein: CASSDGGPQYF

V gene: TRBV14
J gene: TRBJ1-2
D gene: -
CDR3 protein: CASRQDIYGYTF

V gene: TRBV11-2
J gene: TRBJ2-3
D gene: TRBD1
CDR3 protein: CASSLGQFVTDTQYF

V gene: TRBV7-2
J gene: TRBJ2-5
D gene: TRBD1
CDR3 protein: CASSSRDRHRQAPYF

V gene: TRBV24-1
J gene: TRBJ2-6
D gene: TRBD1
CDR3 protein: CATSGTGPGANVLTF

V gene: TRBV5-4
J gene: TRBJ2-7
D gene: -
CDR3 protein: CASSRETGSSYEQYF

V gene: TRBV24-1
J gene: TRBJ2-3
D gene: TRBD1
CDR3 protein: CATSGAQGAVDTQYF